These 23 T cell receptor beta chains share one sample of origin, sequenced in a study of spatial heterogeneity in lung cancer. TCRdb reprocessed the 5' RACE reads with MiXCR, giving one entry per CDR3 protein. The table lists about 39,000 distinct CDR3 sequences, 5.8% of them singletons, with 11% in the top ten. Time point given: sample taken at primary tumor resection. No cell sorting; template was whole RNA from tumor, lung tissue or PBMC. Sequenced here: PBMCs, sampled at surgery. Receptors were obtained from a male donor with early-stage non-small cell lung cancer.

The rearrangement links TRBV3-1 to TRBJ2-2; 8 bases match TRBD1. The germline CDR1 and CDR2 sequences are LGHDT and YNNKEL (reference sequence). The junction had 11 bases not matched to a gene; V was cut back by 2 bases and J by 6 bases. The CDR3 extends over 17 amino acids. CDR3 DNA sequence: TGTGCCAGCAGCCAAAGCCCGGGCCAGGGGGCATCCGGGGAGCTGTTTTTT. Residues: CASSQSPGQGASGELFF.

This clonotype has ten or more counts. The genes are TRBV30 and TRBJ2-7; maybe TRBD2 (6 bases). Per the germline V gene, CDR1 is GTSNPN and CDR2 is SVGIG (reference sequence). Trimming pared 2 bases from V and 2 bases from J, leaving 10 bases between. CDR3 size: 13 residues. The CDR3 is CAWSRGAPYEQYF. As DNA, the CDR3 is TGTGCCTGGAGTCGCGGGGCTCCCTACGAGCAGTACTTC.

This clonotype came up many times. The rearrangement links TRBV20-1 to TRBJ2-7; 7 bases are a match to TRBD1. Germline V gene lookup returns CDR1 DFQATT and CDR2 SNEGSKA (reference sequence). Trimming removed 6 bases from V and 2 bases from J; junction bases left unmatched: 7. The CDR3 is made up of 13 amino acids. The CDR3 is CSAQGTVPYEQYF. The CDR3, as DNA: TGCAGTGCCCAAGGGACAGTTCCCTACGAGCAGTACTTC.

This clonotype was found many times. The rearrangement joins TRBV29-1 to TRBJ1-2; tentatively, D is TRBD1 (5 bases). Germline values: CDR1 SQVTM, CDR2 ANQGSEA. This CDR3 contains 14 residues. V gave up 4 bases and J gave up 2 bases, with 14 bases separating them. CDR3 in amino acids: CSVVPDSFNYGYTF. The CDR3 nucleotides are TGCAGCGTTGTCCCCGACAGTTTCAACTATGGCTACACCTTC. Filled out from reference TRBV29-1 and TRBJ1-2, the complete variable domain reads SAVISQKPSRDICQRGTSLTIQCQVDSQVTMMFWYRQQPGQSLTLIATANQGSEATYESGFVIDKFPISRPNLTFSTLTVSNMSPEDSSIYLCSVVPDSFNYGYTFGSGTRLTVV.

The chain uses TRBV7-3 and TRBJ1-2, with D unclear. This CDR3 is built from 13 residues. Germline CDR1 and CDR2: SGHTA and FQGTGA. V gave up 2 bases and J gave up 8 bases, with 12 bases separating them. CDR3 amino acids: CASSLDHSAGYTF. CDR3 nucleotides: TGTGCCAGCAGCTTAGATCACTCGGCAGGCTACACCTTC.

This clonotype has a handful of counts. The V gene is TRBV7-2, the J gene TRBJ2-1; 7 nucleotides agree with TRBD1. The CDR3 is made up of 15 amino acids. Germline CDR1 SGHTA, CDR2 FQGNSA. The trim removed 4 bases at V and 0 bases at J, leaving 3 bases unmatched. In DNA form, the CDR3 reads TGTGCCAGCAGCTGGTCAGGGGGCTCCTACAATGAGCAGTTCTTC. Protein: CASSWSGGSYNEQFF.

At least ten counts were recorded for this clonotype. The chain joins TRBV7-2 to TRBJ1-1; a weak D match, TRBD1 (6 bases). Trimming cost V 5 bases and J 0 bases, with 10 bases left between them. The V gene's germline CDR1 is SGHTA and CDR2 FQGNSA. This CDR3 comprises 14 residues. The CDR3 DNA follows: TGTGCCAGCAGCCCTGGACAGCTGAACACTGAAGCTTTCTTT. Protein sequence: CASSPGQLNTEAFF.

The rearrangement joins TRBV5-4 to TRBJ2-7; TRBD1 matches at 7 bases. Germline CDR1 reads SGHNT; CDR2 reads YYREEE (reference sequence). The V gene end was trimmed by 3 bases and the J gene end by 0 bases; junction bases not matched to a gene: 9. The CDR3 length is 16 residues. Here the CDR3 reads CASSSSGQASSYEQYF. The CDR3 DNA reads TGTGCCAGCAGCTCTTCAGGACAGGCCAGCTCCTACGAGCAGTACTTC.

This clonotype has just one count. A much more abundant neighbour one base away suggests this may be a read error. The rearrangement links TRBV28 to TRBJ2-7; TRBD2 might be the D (5 bases). V was shortened by 6 bases and J by 4 bases, with 16 bases between the two germline ends. The germline V gene encodes CDR1 MDHEN and CDR2 SYDVKM. The length of the CDR3 is 14 residues. CDR3: CASRILGRGYEQYF. In DNA, the CDR3 is TGTGCCAGCAGGATACTGGGTCGCGGGTACGAGCAGTACTTC.

The chain has TRBV19 and TRBJ2-3; D is ambiguous. Germline CDR1 LNHDA, CDR2 SQIVND (reference sequence). Trimming cost V 5 bases and J 0 bases, with 15 bases left between them. The CDR3 has 16 residues. The CDR3 loop is CASSSQLRTSTDTQYF. DNA for the CDR3: TGTGCCAGTAGTTCCCAGCTGAGAACTAGCACAGATACGCAGTATTTT.

This clonotype was picked up many times. This chain links TRBV28 with TRBJ1-2, with 7 positions matching TRBD1. There are 15 residues in the CDR3. Germline CDR1 is MDHEN and CDR2 is SYDVKM. Losses at the gene ends were 6 bases for V and 7 bases for J; bases not matched to a gene: 14. The CDR3 DNA follows: TGTGCCAGCAGAGTCGACAGGGTCGAGTTGGGTGGCTACACCTTC. This encodes CASRVDRVELGGYTF.

This chain links TRBV12-3 or TRBV12-4 with TRBJ2-1, with 8 positions matching TRBD2. The CDR3 consists of 14 residues. Unmatched junction bases numbered 4, after V lost 6 bases and J lost 3 bases. The CDR3 nucleotides are TGTGCCAGCAGGTCGGGGACTAGCTACAATGAGCAGTTCTTC. Encoded protein: CASRSGTSYNEQFF.

This clonotype came up a few times. The chain couples TRBV20-1 to TRBJ2-3; no clear D gene. The CDR3 sequence is 14 residues long. Germline V gene lookup returns CDR1 DFQATT and CDR2 SNEGSKA (reference sequence). The V end lost 0 bases, the J end lost 5 bases, and 12 bases lay between the germline ends. CDR3 DNA sequence: TGCAGTGCTAGAGACCCCGTAAAGGTAGATACGCAGTATTTT. Its protein product is CSARDPVKVDTQYF.

In this sample, this clonotype turned up a few times. This chain joins TRBV18 and TRBJ2-3, with 7 bases that match TRBD1. The V segment lost 7 bases and the J segment 3 bases; nucleotides outside the gene matches: 4. There are 13 residues in the CDR3. Germline V CDR1 and CDR2: KGHSH, LQKENI. CDR3 coding DNA: TGTGCCAGCTGCAGGGGGAATACAGATACGCAGTATTTT. It specifies CASCRGNTDTQYF.

The gene calls are TRBV20-1 and TRBJ1-6; D possibly corresponds to TRBD1 (5 bases). The germline CDR1 and CDR2 sequences are DFQATT and SNEGSKA (reference sequence). V was cut by 2 bases and J by 9 bases, with 11 bases left in between. The CDR3 is made up of 13 amino acids. The CDR3 spells CSARLGGVSPLHF. DNA of the CDR3: TGCAGTGCTAGATTGGGGGGGGTTTCACCCCTCCACTTT.

The rearrangement links TRBV6-5 to TRBJ2-7; 7 nucleotides align to TRBD1. The CDR3 extends over 15 amino acids. V shed 6 bases, J shed 4 bases, and the junction held 12 bases outside the gene matches. Germline V gene data show CDR1 as MNHEY and CDR2 as SVGAGI. The CDR3 DNA reads TGTGCCAGCAGACCCTCGGCAGGGGGTTGGTACGAGCAGTACTTC. Amino acid sequence: CASRPSAGGWYEQYF.

V usage is TRBV12-3 or TRBV12-4 and J usage is TRBJ1-1; no reliable D call. The CDR3 runs to 12 residues. The CDR3 nucleotides read TGTGAAAGAAGTTTAAAGGAAAATGAAGCTTTCTTT. This gives the protein CERSLKENEAFF.

In this sample, this clonotype turned up many times. V and J are TRBV28 and TRBJ2-7, with TRBD2 identical over 9 bases. CDR3 length: 17 amino acids. CDR1 and CDR2 (germline): MDHEN, SYDVKM. V was clipped by 6 bases and J by 2 bases; unmatched bases: 14. CDR3 DNA: TGTGCCAGCAGAGTTAACCGTGGGACTAGCAGGACCTACGAGCAGTACTTC. Residues: CASRVNRGTSRTYEQYF. Complete variable domain (other parts from reference TRBV28 and TRBJ2-7): DVKVTQSSRYLVKRTGEKVFLECVQDMDHENMFWYRQDPGLGLRLIYFSYDVKMKEKGDIPEGYSVSREKKERFSLILESASTNQTSMYLCASRVNRGTSRTYEQYFGPGTRLTVT.

The table lists this clonotype with many counts. The V gene is TRBV6-5, the J gene TRBJ1-4; D gene uncertain. Trimming removed 5 bases from V and 0 bases from J, with 10 bases in between. Germline V CDR1 and CDR2: MNHEY, SVGAGI. CDR3 length: 15 residues. In DNA, the CDR3 is TGTGCCAGCAGTCCAGAGGTTGCAACTAATGAAAAACTGTTTTTT. Protein: CASSPEVATNEKLFF.

This clonotype was recorded at least ten times. The CDR3 nucleotides are TGCAGTGCTAGAGTTAGAGAGACCCAGTACTTC. Translated, it gives CSARVRETQYF. The V gene is TRBV20-1, the J gene TRBJ2-5; D remains unclear. The ends were cut back, 1 base at V and 4 bases at J, with 4 bases in the middle. Germline values: CDR1 DFQATT, CDR2 SNEGSKA (reference sequence). CDR3 size: 11 residues.

This clonotype was picked up many times. This rearrangement joins TRBV29-1 to TRBJ2-5; TRBD1 might be the D (7 bases). This CDR3 comprises 14 residues. Germline V gene sequence: CDR1 SQVTM, CDR2 ANQGSEA. V was pared by 5 bases and J by 9 bases, with 22 bases between. The CDR3: CSVSGDRDRLSQYF. DNA for the CDR3: TGCAGCGTTTCGGGGGACCGGGACAGACTTTCCCAGTACTTC.

This clonotype was seen at least ten times. The chain uses TRBV5-1 and TRBJ1-2, with D hard to call. The CDR3 sequence is 14 residues long. V lost 4 bases and J lost 7, with 17 bases in between. Germline lookup yields CDR1 SGHRS and CDR2 YFSETQ. The CDR3 is CASSQDSGGSGYTF. CDR3 sequence (DNA): TGCGCCAGCAGCCAAGACTCGGGAGGTTCTGGCTACACCTTC. Full variable domain (missing parts from reference TRBV5-1 and TRBJ1-2): KAGVTQTPRYLIKTRGQQVTLSCSPISGHRSVSWYQQTPGQGLQFLFEYFSETQRNKGNFPGRFSGRQFSNSRSEMNVSTLELGDSALYLCASSQDSGGSGYTFGSGTRLTVV.

This clonotype showed up just a few times. The genes are TRBV6-1 and TRBJ2-7, with D perhaps TRBD2 (5 bases). This CDR3 spans 19 amino acids. Trimming pared 6 bases from V and 4 bases from J, leaving 31 bases between. CDR1 and CDR2 from the germline V gene are MNHNS and SASEGT. This CDR3 is CASSLLNVKGGVSGYEQYF. Here the CDR3 DNA reads TGTGCCAGCAGCCTACTAAATGTGAAGGGTGGGGTATCGGGATACGAGCAGTACTTC.